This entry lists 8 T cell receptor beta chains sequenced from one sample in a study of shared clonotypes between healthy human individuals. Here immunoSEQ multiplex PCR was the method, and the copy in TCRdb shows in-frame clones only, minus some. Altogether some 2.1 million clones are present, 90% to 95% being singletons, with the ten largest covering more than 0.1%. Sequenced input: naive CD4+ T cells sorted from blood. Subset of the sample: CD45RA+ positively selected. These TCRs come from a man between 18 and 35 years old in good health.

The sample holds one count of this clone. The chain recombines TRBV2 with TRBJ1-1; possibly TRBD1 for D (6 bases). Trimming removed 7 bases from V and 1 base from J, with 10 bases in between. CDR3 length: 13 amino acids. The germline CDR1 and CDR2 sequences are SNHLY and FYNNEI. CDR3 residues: CASTEGGNTEAFF. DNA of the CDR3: TGTGCCAGCACCGAGGGGGGGAACACTGAAGCTTTCTTT.

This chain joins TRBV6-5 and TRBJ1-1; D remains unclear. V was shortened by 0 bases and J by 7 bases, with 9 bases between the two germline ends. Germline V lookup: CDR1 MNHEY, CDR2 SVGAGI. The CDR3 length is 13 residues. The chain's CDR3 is CASSYSFGFEAFF. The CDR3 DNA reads TGTGCCAGCAGTTACTCGTTCGGGTTTGAAGCTTTCTTT.

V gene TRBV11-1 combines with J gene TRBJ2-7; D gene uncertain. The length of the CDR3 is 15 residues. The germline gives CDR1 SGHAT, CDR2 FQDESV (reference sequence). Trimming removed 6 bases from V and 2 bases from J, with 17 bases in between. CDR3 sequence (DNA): TGTGCCAGCAGATTAAAGGGATCCCCCCCCTACGAGCAGTACTTC. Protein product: CASRLKGSPPYEQYF.

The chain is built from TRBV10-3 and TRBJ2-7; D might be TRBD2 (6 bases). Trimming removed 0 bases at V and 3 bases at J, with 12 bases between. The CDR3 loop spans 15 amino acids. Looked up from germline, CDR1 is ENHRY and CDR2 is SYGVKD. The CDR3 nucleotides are TGTGCCATCAGTGAGTCGACGGGACTGCTCTACGAGCAGTACTTC. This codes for CAISESTGLLYEQYF.

CDR3 DNA sequence: TGTGCCTGGAGTGGCCTAGCGGGAGCCGCAGATACGCAGTATTTT. Its translation: CAWSGLAGAADTQYF. The rearrangement joins TRBV30 to TRBJ2-3; 10 bases agree with TRBD2. This CDR3 has 15 amino acids. The V gene end was trimmed by 1 base and the J gene end by 4 bases; junction bases not matched to a gene: 5. The germline V gene has CDR1 GTSNPN and CDR2 SVGIG (reference sequence).

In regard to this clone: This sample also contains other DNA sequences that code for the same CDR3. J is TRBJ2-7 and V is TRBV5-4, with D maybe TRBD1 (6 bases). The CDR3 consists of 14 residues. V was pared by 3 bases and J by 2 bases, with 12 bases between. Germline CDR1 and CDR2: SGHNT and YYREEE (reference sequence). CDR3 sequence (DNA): TGTGCCAGCAGCTCCGGGACATCCACCTACGAGCAGTACTTC. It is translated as CASSSGTSTYEQYF.

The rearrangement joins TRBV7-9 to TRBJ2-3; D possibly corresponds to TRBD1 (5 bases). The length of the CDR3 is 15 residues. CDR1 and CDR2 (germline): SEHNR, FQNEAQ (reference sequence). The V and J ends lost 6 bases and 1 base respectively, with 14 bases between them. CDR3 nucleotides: TGTGCCAGCAGTCTGGGGCCCGAAGGCACAGATACGCAGTATTTT. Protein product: CASSLGPEGTDTQYF. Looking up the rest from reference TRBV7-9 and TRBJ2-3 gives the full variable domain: DTGVSQNPRHKITKRGQNVTFRCDPISEHNRLYWYRQTLGQGPEFLTYFQNEAQLEKSRLLSDRFSAERPKGSFSTLEIQRTEQGDSAMYLCASSLGPEGTDTQYFGPGTRLTVL.

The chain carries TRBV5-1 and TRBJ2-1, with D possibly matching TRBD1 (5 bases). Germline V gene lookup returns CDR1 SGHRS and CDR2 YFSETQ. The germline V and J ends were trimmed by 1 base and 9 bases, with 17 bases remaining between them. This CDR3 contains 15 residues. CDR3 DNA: TGCGCCAGCAGCTTGAGGGCAGGGCACGTGGCTGAGCAGTTCTTC. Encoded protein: CASSLRAGHVAEQFF.